Sequencing of this T cell receptor beta chain was carried out in a study of blood T cell repertoires in COVID-19. The table came from immunoSEQ multiplex PCR; TCRdb's copy has only in-frame clones and leaves some out. The sample has some 340,000 clones, 90% to 95% seen once. Participants came from around 25 US areas, aged about 18 to 89 years. Germline assignment: CDR1 LGHNT and CDR2 FRNRAP. CDR3 length equals 13 residues. With 5 bases removed from V and 6 bases from J, the gap between germline ends came to 10 bases. This clonotype was obtained from a woman aged 30 to 39 who had been exposed to COVID-19. The sequenced sample was PBMCs or T cells enriched from blood (not recorded which). The V call is TRBV12-5, the J call TRBJ2-2; D is perhaps TRBD1 (5 bases). CDR3 nucleotides: TGTGCTAGTGGTAAAACCAGGGCCGGGGAGCTGTTTTTT. Translation: CASGKTRAGELFF.